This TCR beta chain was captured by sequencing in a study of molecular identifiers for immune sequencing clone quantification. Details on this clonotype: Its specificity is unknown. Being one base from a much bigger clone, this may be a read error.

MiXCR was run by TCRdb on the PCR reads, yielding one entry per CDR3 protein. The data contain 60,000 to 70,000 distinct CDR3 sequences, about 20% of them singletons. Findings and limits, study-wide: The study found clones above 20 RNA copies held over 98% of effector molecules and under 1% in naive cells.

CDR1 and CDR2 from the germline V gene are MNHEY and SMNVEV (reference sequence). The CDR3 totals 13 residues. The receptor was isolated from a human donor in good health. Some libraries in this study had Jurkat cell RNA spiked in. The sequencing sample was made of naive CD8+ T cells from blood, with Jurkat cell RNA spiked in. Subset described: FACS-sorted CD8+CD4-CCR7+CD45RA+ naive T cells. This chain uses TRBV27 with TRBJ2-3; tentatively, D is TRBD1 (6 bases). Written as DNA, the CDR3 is TGTGTCAGCATGCAGGGGAACACAGATACGCAGTATTTT. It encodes CVSMQGNTDTQYF.